The sequence of this T cell receptor beta chain was determined in a study of technical replicates of blood from a handful of donors. Sequencing used immunoSEQ multiplex PCR; TCRdb keeps in-frame clones, though not all of them. Among under 8,500 clones, 75% to 90% were seen once, and the ten largest hold 9% to 14%. Specimen: PBMCs. This clonotype was sampled from a human donor in good health.

The CDR3 reads CASTPGQGSWETQYF. The CDR3 DNA is TGTGCCAGCACACCGGGACAGGGTAGTTGGGAGACCCAGTACTTC. The chain links TRBV2 to TRBJ2-5, with 9 nucleotides matching TRBD1. Germline lookup yields CDR1 SNHLY and CDR2 FYNNEI. The CDR3 is 15 residues long. V lost 7 bases and J lost 5; bases outside the gene matches: 11.